These T cell receptor beta chains were read from a single sample in a study of T-cell memory formation after mild COVID-19. TCRdb redid the calling of the 5' RACE reads with MiXCR, one entry per CDR3 protein. The repertoire has some 310,000 distinct CDR3 sequences, 20% to 25% of them found once; the top ten carry 21%. The specimen sequenced was PBMCs or a T cell subset sorted from them (not recorded which). Every receptor here comes from a man aged 18 to 35 who had mild COVID-19 (a few samples of this study predate the infection). Cell type and time point are not known. The CDR3 runs from the conserved cysteine through the conserved F or W. A D gene is named only where the DNA matches it firmly. Size tells how often a clone was seen (once, few, many) or the class of an expanded clone, and some rows leave it out.

v_gene: TRBV10-3; abundance: -; d_gene: -; j_gene: TRBJ2-3; CDR3aa: CAISETGAHTDTQYF; CDR3nt: TGTGCCATCAGTGAGACGGGGGCACACACAGATACGCAGTATTTT
v_gene: TRBV7-9; abundance: -; d_gene: TRBD1; j_gene: TRBJ2-5; CDR3aa: CASRNNDWTGRETQYF; CDR3nt: TGTGCCAGCAGAAACAACGATTGGACAGGGCGGGAGACCCAGTACTTC
v_gene: TRBV6-2/TRBV6-3; abundance: -; d_gene: TRBD1; j_gene: TRBJ1-1; CDR3aa: CASRWTGAKAFF; CDR3nt: TGTGCCAGCAGGTGGACAGGGGCGAAAGCTTTCTTT
v_gene: TRBV7-2; abundance: -; d_gene: TRBD2; j_gene: TRBJ2-1; CDR3aa: CASSPTPGGEQFF; CDR3nt: TGTGCCAGCAGCCCGACCCCGGGGGGAGAGCAGTTCTTC
v_gene: TRBV7-9; abundance: -; d_gene: -; j_gene: TRBJ1-1; CDR3aa: CASSSRPNTEAFF; CDR3nt: TGTGCCAGCAGCTCCAGACCGAACACTGAAGCTTTCTTT
v_gene: TRBV12-3/TRBV12-4; abundance: many; d_gene: TRBD1; j_gene: TRBJ1-4; CDR3aa: CASTPGQGNEKLFF; CDR3nt: TGTGCCAGCACCCCGGGACAGGGGAATGAAAAACTGTTTTTT
v_gene: TRBV4-3; abundance: once; d_gene: -; j_gene: TRBJ1-4; CDR3aa: CASSPRTVGLGEKLFF; CDR3nt: TGCGCCAGCAGCCCACGGACAGTGGGTTTAGGTGAAAAACTGTTTTTT
v_gene: TRBV7-2; abundance: -; d_gene: TRBD1; j_gene: TRBJ2-6; CDR3aa: CASIGGSYGTAISGANVLTF; CDR3nt: TGTGCCAGCATCGGAGGCAGTTACGGGACAGCCATCTCTGGGGCCAACGTCCTGACTTTC
v_gene: TRBV30; abundance: few; d_gene: -; j_gene: TRBJ1-2; CDR3aa: CAWSIQGYYGYTF; CDR3nt: TGTGCCTGGAGTATACAGGGTTACTATGGCTACACCTTC
v_gene: TRBV5-1; abundance: -; d_gene: -; j_gene: TRBJ2-3; CDR3aa: CASSPIFGPTDTQYF; CDR3nt: TGCGCCAGCAGCCCCATTTTTGGGCCCACAGATACGCAGTATTTT
v_gene: TRBV3-1; abundance: -; d_gene: TRBD2; j_gene: TRBJ2-1; CDR3aa: CASSQKRGGLTYNEQFF; CDR3nt: TGTGCCAGCAGCCAGAAACGCGGGGGTCTCACCTACAATGAGCAGTTCTTC
v_gene: TRBV20-1; abundance: -; d_gene: TRBD1; j_gene: TRBJ1-6; CDR3aa: CSAAGRGPYNSPLHF; CDR3nt: TGCAGTGCCGCCGGGAGGGGGCCCTATAATTCACCCCTCCACTTT
v_gene: TRBV20-1; abundance: few; d_gene: -; j_gene: TRBJ2-2; CDR3aa: CSASGYRDAGELFF; CDR3nt: TGCAGTGCTAGTGGCTACAGGGACGCCGGGGAGCTGTTTTTT
v_gene: TRBV7-9; abundance: -; d_gene: -; j_gene: TRBJ2-1; CDR3aa: CASSLTGLTVYNEQFF; CDR3nt: TGTGCCAGCAGCTTAACAGGGCTCACAGTCTACAATGAGCAGTTCTTC
v_gene: TRBV12-3/TRBV12-4; abundance: -; d_gene: TRBD2; j_gene: TRBJ2-3; CDR3aa: CASSFSSGLAGVFTDTQYF; CDR3nt: TGTGCCAGCAGTTTTTCGTCGGGACTAGCGGGAGTTTTTACAGATACGCAGTATTTT
v_gene: TRBV7-9; abundance: few; d_gene: TRBD1; j_gene: TRBJ1-2; CDR3aa: CASSLGDRGLGYTF; CDR3nt: TGTGCCAGCAGCTTAGGGGACAGGGGGCTTGGCTACACCTTC
v_gene: TRBV20-1; abundance: many; d_gene: -; j_gene: TRBJ1-2; CDR3aa: CSARAGERPGYTF; CDR3nt: TGCAGTGCTAGAGCAGGGGAGCGTCCTGGCTACACCTTC
v_gene: TRBV6-2/TRBV6-3; abundance: -; d_gene: TRBD1; j_gene: TRBJ2-7; CDR3aa: CASSYRTGEWYEQYF; CDR3nt: TGTGCCAGCAGTTACCGGACAGGGGAATGGTACGAGCAGTACTTC
v_gene: TRBV7-2; abundance: few; d_gene: TRBD1; j_gene: TRBJ2-3; CDR3aa: CASSYRGGDTQYF; CDR3nt: TGTGCCAGCAGCTACAGGGGCGGGGATACGCAGTATTTT
v_gene: TRBV28; abundance: -; d_gene: -; j_gene: TRBJ1-1; CDR3aa: CASSPSSAGDPEAFF; CDR3nt: TGTGCCAGCAGTCCAAGTTCCGCCGGGGACCCCGAAGCTTTCTTT
v_gene: TRBV4-1; abundance: -; d_gene: -; j_gene: TRBJ1-2; CDR3aa: CASSPSSGGYGYTF; CDR3nt: TGCGCCAGCAGTCCGTCTTCGGGGGGCTATGGCTACACCTTC
v_gene: TRBV6-5; abundance: -; d_gene: TRBD2; j_gene: TRBJ2-1; CDR3aa: CASSFLGLENEQFF; CDR3nt: TGTGCCAGCAGTTTCCTGGGACTAGAGAATGAGCAGTTCTTC
v_gene: TRBV5-5; abundance: -; d_gene: -; j_gene: TRBJ2-7; CDR3aa: CASLNQGRAYEQYF; CDR3nt: TGTGCCAGCCTTAATCAGGGGCGAGCCTACGAGCAGTACTTC
v_gene: TRBV24-1; abundance: -; d_gene: TRBD1; j_gene: TRBJ2-6; CDR3aa: CATSAGTATGFGANVLTF; CDR3nt: TGTGCCACCAGTGCCGGGACAGCGACTGGCTTCGGGGCCAACGTCCTGACTTTC
v_gene: TRBV2; abundance: -; d_gene: -; j_gene: TRBJ1-6; CDR3aa: CASRPTGLLYNSPLHF; CDR3nt: TGTGCCAGCAGACCGACAGGACTACTCTATAATTCACCCCTCCACTTT
v_gene: TRBV7-9; abundance: many; d_gene: -; j_gene: TRBJ2-5; CDR3aa: CASSPTWETQYF; CDR3nt: TGTGCCAGCAGCCCAACGTGGGAGACCCAGTACTTC
v_gene: TRBV12-3/TRBV12-4; abundance: once; d_gene: -; j_gene: TRBJ2-4; CDR3aa: CASSLGRNSGVQYF; CDR3nt: TGTGCCAGCAGTCTGGGGAGAAACTCCGGGGTTCAGTACTTC
v_gene: TRBV6-2/TRBV6-3; abundance: few; d_gene: -; j_gene: TRBJ1-2; CDR3aa: CASRGSEGTPDTNYGYTF; CDR3nt: TGTGCCAGCAGAGGCTCGGAGGGCACGCCCGATACTAACTATGGCTACACCTTC
v_gene: TRBV7-9; abundance: few; d_gene: -; j_gene: TRBJ2-5; CDR3aa: CASSPLGGPETQYF; CDR3nt: TGTGCCAGCAGCCCACTGGGGGGCCCAGAGACCCAGTACTTC
v_gene: TRBV30; abundance: -; d_gene: -; j_gene: TRBJ2-1; CDR3aa: CAWSKTGAAYNEQFF; CDR3nt: TGTGCCTGGAGTAAAACGGGGGCCGCGTACAATGAGCAGTTCTTC
v_gene: TRBV5-1; abundance: -; d_gene: -; j_gene: TRBJ2-2; CDR3aa: CASSITVPAGELFF; CDR3nt: TGCGCCAGCAGCATAACGGTGCCAGCCGGGGAGCTGTTTTTT
v_gene: TRBV6-1; abundance: few; d_gene: -; j_gene: TRBJ1-2; CDR3aa: CASRSTSNYGYTF; CDR3nt: TGTGCCAGCAGGTCCACATCTAACTATGGCTACACCTTC
v_gene: TRBV4-3; abundance: many; d_gene: -; j_gene: TRBJ2-1; CDR3aa: CASSENNEQFF; CDR3nt: TGCGCCAGCAGCGAGAACAATGAGCAGTTCTTC
v_gene: TRBV12-3/TRBV12-4; abundance: once; d_gene: TRBD1; j_gene: TRBJ1-6; CDR3aa: CASRQRTGQGPLHF; CDR3nt: TGTGCCAGCAGACAACGGACAGGCCAGGGACCCCTCCACTTT
v_gene: TRBV11-2; abundance: once; d_gene: -; j_gene: TRBJ2-5; CDR3aa: CASSLVGTPQETQYF; CDR3nt: TGTGCCAGCAGCTTAGTTGGGACGCCACAAGAGACCCAGTACTTC
v_gene: TRBV12-3/TRBV12-4; abundance: few; d_gene: TRBD1; j_gene: TRBJ2-2; CDR3aa: CATGTGGSLRNTGELFF; CDR3nt: TGTGCAACCGGGACAGGGGGCTCTCTAAGGAACACCGGGGAGCTGTTTTTT
v_gene: TRBV20-1; abundance: -; d_gene: -; j_gene: TRBJ1-1; CDR3aa: CSAAPWGTEAFF; CDR3nt: TGCAGTGCTGCCCCTTGGGGCACTGAAGCTTTCTTT
v_gene: TRBV3-1; abundance: -; d_gene: -; j_gene: TRBJ2-6; CDR3aa: CASSPAVAGANVLTF; CDR3nt: TGTGCCAGCAGCCCTGCCGTCGCTGGGGCCAACGTCCTGACTTTC
v_gene: TRBV11-2; abundance: few; d_gene: -; j_gene: TRBJ2-2; CDR3aa: CASSLEVKSGDAGELFF; CDR3nt: TGTGCCAGCAGCTTAGAGGTTAAGTCGGGGGACGCCGGGGAGCTGTTTTTT
v_gene: TRBV5-1; abundance: -; d_gene: TRBD1; j_gene: TRBJ1-3; CDR3aa: CASGEQGASGNTIYF; CDR3nt: TGCGCCAGCGGGGAACAGGGGGCCTCGGGAAACACCATATATTTT
v_gene: TRBV28; abundance: few; d_gene: TRBD2; j_gene: TRBJ2-1; CDR3aa: CASRYLAGGSSYNEQFF; CDR3nt: TGTGCCAGCAGATACCTAGCGGGGGGCAGCTCCTACAATGAGCAGTTCTTC
v_gene: TRBV6-2/TRBV6-3; abundance: few; d_gene: -; j_gene: TRBJ2-7; CDR3aa: CASTGTYEQYF; CDR3nt: TGTGCCAGCACGGGGACCTACGAGCAGTACTTC
v_gene: TRBV28; abundance: -; d_gene: TRBD1; j_gene: TRBJ1-1; CDR3aa: CASSLGGTGGTEAFF; CDR3nt: TGTGCCAGCAGTTTAGGTGGGACAGGGGGGACTGAAGCTTTCTTT
v_gene: TRBV4-1; abundance: -; d_gene: -; j_gene: TRBJ1-2; CDR3aa: CASSQDVTGPLGGYTF; CDR3nt: TGCGCCAGCAGCCAAGATGTTACAGGGCCTCTTGGCGGCTACACCTTC
v_gene: TRBV7-2; abundance: -; d_gene: TRBD2; j_gene: TRBJ2-3; CDR3aa: CAGRASGGTDTQYF; CDR3nt: TGTGCCGGCCGGGCTAGCGGGGGCACAGATACGCAGTATTTT
v_gene: TRBV5-5; abundance: -; d_gene: -; j_gene: TRBJ2-3; CDR3aa: CASSLEGGGGTDTQYF; CDR3nt: TGTGCCAGCAGCTTGGAGGGCGGGGGCGGAACAGATACGCAGTATTTT
v_gene: TRBV18; abundance: -; d_gene: -; j_gene: TRBJ2-5; CDR3aa: CASSPPEGGLGTQYF; CDR3nt: TGTGCCAGCTCACCACCGGAGGGCGGTCTCGGGACCCAGTACTTC
v_gene: TRBV12-5; abundance: -; d_gene: TRBD2; j_gene: TRBJ2-2; CDR3aa: CASALAGGNGELFF; CDR3nt: TGTGCTAGTGCCCTAGCGGGGGGTAACGGGGAGCTGTTTTTT
v_gene: TRBV7-9; abundance: few; d_gene: -; j_gene: TRBJ2-5; CDR3aa: CASSLGTNRETQYF; CDR3nt: TGTGCCAGCAGCTTAGGGACGAATCGGGAGACCCAGTACTTC
v_gene: TRBV29-1; abundance: few; d_gene: -; j_gene: TRBJ1-2; CDR3aa: CSVDGGYGYTF; CDR3nt: TGCAGCGTTGATGGGGGCTATGGCTACACCTTC
v_gene: TRBV3-1; abundance: few; d_gene: -; j_gene: TRBJ1-1; CDR3aa: CASSQFTGEAFF; CDR3nt: TGTGCCAGCAGCCAATTTACAGGGGAAGCTTTCTTT
v_gene: TRBV25-1; abundance: -; d_gene: TRBD2; j_gene: TRBJ2-2; CDR3aa: CASSLWEGNTGELFF; CDR3nt: TGTGCCAGCAGCCTCTGGGAGGGGAACACCGGGGAGCTGTTTTTT